This TCR beta chain was captured by sequencing in a study of blood T cell repertoires in COVID-19. The CDR3 covers 14 residues. The V gene's germline CDR1 is MGHDK and CDR2 SYGVNS. With 3 bases clipped from V and 3 bases from J, the junction kept 0 bases outside the gene matches. Only in-frame clones appear in the TCRdb table, and some are missing; sequencing was by immunoSEQ multiplex PCR. The top ten hold under 7.5% of the sample, which has around 76,000 clones, roughly 83% seen once. By proportion, this clone is medium-sized. The source of this sequence is a man aged 25 to 40 with COVID-19, enrolled during active disease. The source material was peripheral blood. The genes are TRBV25-1 and TRBJ2-2, with TRBD1 matching over 8 bases. This CDR3 reads CASSEDRDTGELFF. In DNA form, the CDR3 reads TGTGCCAGCAGTGAGGACAGGGACACCGGGGAGCTGTTTTTT.